This section outlines one TCR beta chain sequence together with its context. Germline-derived CDR1 and CDR2 are SNHLY and FYNNEI. Trimming cost V 3 bases and J 7 bases, with 12 bases left between them. The CDR3 has 13 amino acids. This sample stems from a study of coeliac disease. Using immunoSEQ multiplex PCR, the repertoire was profiled, and TCRdb retains in-frame clones only, with some absent. The data hold around 780 clones, with roughly 51% observed a single time. The sequencing input was intraepithelial lymphocytes from the gut. The source of this sequence is a woman in her 50s without celiac disease. This sequence joins TRBV2 and TRBJ1-2; D not resolved. The CDR3 here is CASSDGVTAGYTF. The CDR3 DNA reads as TGTGCCAGCAGTGACGGGGTCACGGCTGGCTACACCTTC. Variable domain in full (rest from reference TRBV2 and TRBJ1-2): EPEVTQTPSHQVTQMGQEVILRCVPISNHLYFYWYRQILGQKVEFLVSFYNNEISEKSEIFDDQFSVERPDGSNFTLKIRSTKLEDSAMYFCASSDGVTAGYTFGSGTRLTVV.